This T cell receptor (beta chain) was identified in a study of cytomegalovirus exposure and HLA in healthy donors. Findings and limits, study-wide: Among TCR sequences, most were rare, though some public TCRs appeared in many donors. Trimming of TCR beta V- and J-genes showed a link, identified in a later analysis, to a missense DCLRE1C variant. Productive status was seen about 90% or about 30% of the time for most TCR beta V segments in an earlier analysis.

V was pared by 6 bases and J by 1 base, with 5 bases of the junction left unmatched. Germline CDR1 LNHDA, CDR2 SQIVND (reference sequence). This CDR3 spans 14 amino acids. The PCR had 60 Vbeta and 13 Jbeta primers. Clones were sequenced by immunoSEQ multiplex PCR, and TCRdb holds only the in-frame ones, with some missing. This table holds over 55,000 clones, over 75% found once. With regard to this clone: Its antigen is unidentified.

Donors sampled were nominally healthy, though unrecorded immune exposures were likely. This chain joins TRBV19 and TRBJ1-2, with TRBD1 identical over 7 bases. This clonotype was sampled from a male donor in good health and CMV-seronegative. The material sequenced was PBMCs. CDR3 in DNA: TGTGCCAGTAGGAGACAGGGATATAACTATGGCTACACCTTC. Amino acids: CASRRQGYNYGYTF.